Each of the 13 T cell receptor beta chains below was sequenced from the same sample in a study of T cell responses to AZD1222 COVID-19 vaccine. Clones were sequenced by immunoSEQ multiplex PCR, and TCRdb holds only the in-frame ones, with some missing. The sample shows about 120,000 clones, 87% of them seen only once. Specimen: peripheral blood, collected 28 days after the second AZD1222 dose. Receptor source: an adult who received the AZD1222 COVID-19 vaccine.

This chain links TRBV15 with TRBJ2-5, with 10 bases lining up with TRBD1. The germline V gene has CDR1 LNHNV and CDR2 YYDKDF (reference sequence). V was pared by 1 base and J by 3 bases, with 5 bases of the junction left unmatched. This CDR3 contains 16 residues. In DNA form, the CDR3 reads TGTGCCACCAGCAGAGGGGGACAGGGGAGTGAAGAGACCCAGTACTTC. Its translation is CATSRGGQGSEETQYF.

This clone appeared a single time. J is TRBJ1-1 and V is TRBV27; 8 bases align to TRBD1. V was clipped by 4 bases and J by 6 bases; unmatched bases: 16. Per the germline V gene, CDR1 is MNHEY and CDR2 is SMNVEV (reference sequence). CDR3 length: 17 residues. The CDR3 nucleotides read TGTGCCAGCAGTTACTTACCGGGACAGGCCAAGGGGGCTGAAGCTTTCTTT. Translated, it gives CASSYLPGQAKGAEAFF.

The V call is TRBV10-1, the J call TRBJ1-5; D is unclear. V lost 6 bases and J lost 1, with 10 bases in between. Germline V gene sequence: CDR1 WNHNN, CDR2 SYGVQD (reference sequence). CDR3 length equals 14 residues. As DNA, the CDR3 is TGCGCCAGCAGCGAAAGGTCGAGCAATCAGCCCCAGCATTTT. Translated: CASSERSSNQPQHF.

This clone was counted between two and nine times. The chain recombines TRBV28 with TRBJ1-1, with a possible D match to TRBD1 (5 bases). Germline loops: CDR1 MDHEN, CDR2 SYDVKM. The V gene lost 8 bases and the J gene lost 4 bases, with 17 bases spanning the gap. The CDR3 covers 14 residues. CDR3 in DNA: TGTGCCAGCCGCGATGGCGGGGCCGTCACTGAAGCTTTCTTT. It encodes CASRDGGAVTEAFF.

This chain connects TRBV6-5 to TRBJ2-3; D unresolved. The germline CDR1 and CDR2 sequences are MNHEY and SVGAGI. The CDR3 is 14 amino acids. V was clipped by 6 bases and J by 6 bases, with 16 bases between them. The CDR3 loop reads CASSLFLDYDTQYF. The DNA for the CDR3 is TGTGCCAGCAGCCTATTTCTAGATTATGATACGCAGTATTTT.

The CDR3 DNA sequence: TGTGCCGCAAGTGGCGGGGGGGCCAAAAACATTCAGTACTTC. Its translation: CAASGGGAKNIQYF. The rearrangement links TRBV28 to TRBJ2-4, with 8 positions matching TRBD2. The germline V gene encodes CDR1 MDHEN and CDR2 SYDVKM. V lost 11 bases and J lost 1; bases outside the gene matches: 7. The CDR3 length is 14 residues.

The CDR3: CASSQQGSYGYTF. Here the CDR3 DNA reads TGTGCCAGCAGTCAACAGGGTTCGTATGGCTACACCTTC. V usage is TRBV2 and J usage is TRBJ1-2; TRBD1 might be the D (6 bases). CDR3 length: 13 amino acids. The germline gives CDR1 SNHLY, CDR2 FYNNEI. V gave up 5 bases and J gave up 5 bases, with 12 bases separating them.

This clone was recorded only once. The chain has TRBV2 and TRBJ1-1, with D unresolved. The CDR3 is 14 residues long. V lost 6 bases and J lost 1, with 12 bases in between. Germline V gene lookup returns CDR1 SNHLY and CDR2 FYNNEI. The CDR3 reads CASRNEGPNTEAFF. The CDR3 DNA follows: TGTGCCAGCAGGAATGAAGGACCGAACACTGAAGCTTTCTTT. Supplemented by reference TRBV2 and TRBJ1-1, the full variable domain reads EPEVTQTPSHQVTQMGQEVILRCVPISNHLYFYWYRQILGQKVEFLVSFYNNEISEKSEIFDDQFSVERPDGSNFTLKIRSTKLEDSAMYFCASRNEGPNTEAFFGQGTRLTVV.

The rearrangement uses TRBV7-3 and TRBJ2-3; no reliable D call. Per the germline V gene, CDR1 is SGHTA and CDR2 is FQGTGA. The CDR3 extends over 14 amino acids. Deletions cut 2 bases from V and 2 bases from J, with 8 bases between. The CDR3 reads CASSLGSYTDTQYF. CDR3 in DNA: TGTGCCAGCAGCTTAGGAAGTTACACAGATACGCAGTATTTT. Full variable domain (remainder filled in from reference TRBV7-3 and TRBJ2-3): GAGVSQTPSNKVTEKGKYVELRCDPISGHTALYWYRQSLGQGPEFLIYFQGTGAADDSGLPNDRFFAVRPEGSVSTLKIQRTERGDSAVYLCASSLGSYTDTQYFGPGTRLTVL.

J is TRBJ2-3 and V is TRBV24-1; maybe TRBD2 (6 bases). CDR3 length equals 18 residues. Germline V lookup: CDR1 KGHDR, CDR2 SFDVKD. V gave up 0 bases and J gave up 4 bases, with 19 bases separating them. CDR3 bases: TGTGCCACCAGTGATTTGAGACTAGACACCCCTCACGCAGATACGCAGTATTTT. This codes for CATSDLRLDTPHADTQYF.

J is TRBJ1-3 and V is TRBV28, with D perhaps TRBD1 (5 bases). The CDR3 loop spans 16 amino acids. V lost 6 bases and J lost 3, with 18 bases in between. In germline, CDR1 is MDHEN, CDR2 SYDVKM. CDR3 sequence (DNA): TGTGCCAGCAGGCCTACAATAGGGGAAGTTGGAAACACCATATATTTT. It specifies CASRPTIGEVGNTIYF. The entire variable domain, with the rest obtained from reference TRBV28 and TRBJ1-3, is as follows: DVKVTQSSRYLVKRTGEKVFLECVQDMDHENMFWYRQDPGLGLRLIYFSYDVKMKEKGDIPEGYSVSREKKERFSLILESASTNQTSMYLCASRPTIGEVGNTIYFGEGSWLTVV.

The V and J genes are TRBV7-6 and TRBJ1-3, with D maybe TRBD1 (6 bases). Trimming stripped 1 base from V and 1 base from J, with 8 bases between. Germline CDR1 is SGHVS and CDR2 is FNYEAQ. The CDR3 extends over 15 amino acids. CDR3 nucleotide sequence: TGTGCCAGCAGCTTAGGAGGGGGTTCTGGAAACACCATATATTTT. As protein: CASSLGGGSGNTIYF.

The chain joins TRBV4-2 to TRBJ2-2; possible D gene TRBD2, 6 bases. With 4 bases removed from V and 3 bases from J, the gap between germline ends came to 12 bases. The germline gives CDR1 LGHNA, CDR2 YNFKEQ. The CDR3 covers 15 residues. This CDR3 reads CASSPIRRDTGELFF. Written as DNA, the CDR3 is TGTGCCAGCAGCCCCATTAGGAGGGACACCGGGGAGCTGTTTTTT.